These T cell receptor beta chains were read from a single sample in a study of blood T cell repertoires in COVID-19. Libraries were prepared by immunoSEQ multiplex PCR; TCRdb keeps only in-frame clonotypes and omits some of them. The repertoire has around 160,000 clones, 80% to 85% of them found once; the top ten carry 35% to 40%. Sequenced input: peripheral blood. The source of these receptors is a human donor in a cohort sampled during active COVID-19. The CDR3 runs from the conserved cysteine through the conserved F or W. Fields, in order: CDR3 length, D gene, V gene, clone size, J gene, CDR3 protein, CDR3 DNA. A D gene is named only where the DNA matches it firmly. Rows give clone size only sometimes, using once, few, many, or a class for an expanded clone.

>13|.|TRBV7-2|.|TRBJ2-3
CASSPSGRDTQYF
TGTGCCAGCAGCCCCTCGGGGAGAGATACGCAGTATTTT
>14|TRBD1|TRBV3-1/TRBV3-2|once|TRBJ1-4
CASSLQGTNEKLFF
TGTGCCAGCAGCCTACAGGGGACTAATGAAAAACTGTTTTTT
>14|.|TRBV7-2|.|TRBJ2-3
CASSSSRSTDTQYF
TGTGCCAGCAGTTCTAGCCGGAGCACAGATACGCAGTATTTT
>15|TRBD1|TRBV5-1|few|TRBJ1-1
CASSLYGTVNTEAFF
TGCGCCAGCAGCTTGTACGGGACAGTCAACACTGAAGCTTTCTTT
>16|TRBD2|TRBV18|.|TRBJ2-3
CASSLYTSGSTDTQYF
TGTGCCAGCTCTCTTTATACTAGCGGCTCCACAGATACGCAGTATTTT
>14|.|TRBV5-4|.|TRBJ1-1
CASTNSRANTEAFF
TGTGCCAGCACAAATTCCCGCGCGAACACTGAAGCTTTCTTT
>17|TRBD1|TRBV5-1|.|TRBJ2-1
CASSPYRDRGRGDEQFF
TGCGCCAGCAGCCCGTACCGGGACAGGGGTCGGGGGGATGAGCAGTTCTTC
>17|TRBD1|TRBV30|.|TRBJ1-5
CAWSYEGRGAGLKPQHF
TGTGCCTGGAGCTACGAGGGCAGGGGGGCAGGCCTGAAGCCCCAGCATTTT
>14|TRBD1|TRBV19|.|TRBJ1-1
CASSILDRGTEAFF
TGTGCCAGTAGTATCCTAGACAGGGGCACTGAAGCTTTCTTT
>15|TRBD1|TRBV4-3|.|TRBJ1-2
CASSHLYRDRDGYTF
TGCGCCAGCAGCCATCTCTACCGGGACAGGGATGGCTACACCTTC
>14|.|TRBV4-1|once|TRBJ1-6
CASSLRGENSPLHF
TGCGCCAGCAGCCTCAGGGGTGAGAATTCACCCCTCCACTTT
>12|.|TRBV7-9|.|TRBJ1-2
CASSPRTDGYTF
TGTGCCAGCAGCCCCCGGACAGATGGCTACACCTTC
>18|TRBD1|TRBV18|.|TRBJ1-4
CASSRPGQPVPTNEKLFF
TGTGCCAGCTCACGGCCGGGACAGCCTGTTCCAACTAATGAAAAACTGTTTTTT
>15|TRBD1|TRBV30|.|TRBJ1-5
CAWSAQGQSNQPQHF
TGTGCCTGGAGCGCACAGGGGCAAAGCAATCAGCCCCAGCATTTT
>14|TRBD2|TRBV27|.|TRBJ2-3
CASSSAGGTDTQYF
TGTGCCAGCAGTTCAGCGGGGGGCACAGATACGCAGTATTTT
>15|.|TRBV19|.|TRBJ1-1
CASSIAEGIGTEAFF
TGTGCCAGTAGTATAGCGGAGGGGATCGGCACTGAAGCTTTCTTT
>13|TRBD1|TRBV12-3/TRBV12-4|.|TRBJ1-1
CASSQTGGTEAFF
TGTGCCAGCAGTCAAACAGGGGGAACTGAAGCTTTCTTT
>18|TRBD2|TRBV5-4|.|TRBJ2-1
CASSGTSGGPYSYNEQFF
TGTGCCAGCTCCGGGACTAGCGGGGGACCGTACTCCTACAATGAGCAGTTCTTC
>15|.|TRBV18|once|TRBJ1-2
CASSTRGGGVTVYTF
TGTGCCAGCTCAACCCGAGGGGGGGGCGTTACCGTCTACACCTTC
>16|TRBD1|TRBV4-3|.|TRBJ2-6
CASSPDRGIGANVLTF
TGCGCCAGCAGCCCGGACAGGGGAATTGGGGCCAACGTCCTGACTTTC
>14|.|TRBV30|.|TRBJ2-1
CAWSVGRLSNEQFF
TGTGCCTGGAGTGTGGGGCGTCTGAGCAATGAGCAGTTCTTC
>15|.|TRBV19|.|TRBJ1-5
CASSILTGSNQPQHF
TGTGCCAGTAGTATTCTGACAGGTAGCAATCAGCCCCAGCATTTT
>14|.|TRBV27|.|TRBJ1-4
CASTRRGINEKLFF
TGTGCCAGCACCCGAAGGGGGATTAATGAAAAACTGTTTTTT
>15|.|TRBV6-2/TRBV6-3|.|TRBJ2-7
CASCPQGHLYYEQYF
TGTGCCAGCTGCCCCCAGGGACATTTATACTACGAGCAGTACTTC
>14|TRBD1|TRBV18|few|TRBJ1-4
CASSPTGANEKLFF
TGTGCCAGCTCACCAACAGGGGCTAATGAAAAACTGTTTTTT
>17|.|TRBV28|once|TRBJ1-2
CASSLRLAGRIFYGYTF
TGTGCCAGCAGTTTACGGTTAGCGGGGCGGATTTTCTATGGCTACACCTTC
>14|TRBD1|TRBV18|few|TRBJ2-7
CASSPGTGNSEQYF
TGTGCCAGCTCCCCGGGGACAGGGAATTCCGAGCAGTACTTC
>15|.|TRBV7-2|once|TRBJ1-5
CASSYETLGESPQHF
TGTGCCAGCAGCTACGAAACCCTTGGAGAGAGTCCCCAGCATTTT
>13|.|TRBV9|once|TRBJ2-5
CASSVGSGETQYF
TGTGCCAGCAGCGTTGGGAGTGGGGAGACCCAGTACTTC
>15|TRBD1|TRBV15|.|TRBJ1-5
CATSRWDSSNQPQHF
TGTGCCACCAGCCGATGGGACAGTAGCAATCAGCCCCAGCATTTT
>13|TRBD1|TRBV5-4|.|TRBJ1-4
CAWGTTGGEKLFF
TGTGCCTGGGGGACGACAGGGGGGGAAAAACTGTTTTTT
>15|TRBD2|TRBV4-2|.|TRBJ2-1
CASSPTSGAYNEQFF
TGTGCCAGCAGCCCTACTAGCGGGGCCTACAATGAGCAGTTCTTC
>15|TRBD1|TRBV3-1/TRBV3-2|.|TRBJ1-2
CASSHSDRESYGYTF
TGTGCCAGCAGCCATTCGGACAGGGAGAGCTATGGCTACACCTTC
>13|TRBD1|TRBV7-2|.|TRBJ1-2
CASSLDREYGYTF
TGTGCCAGCAGCCTAGACAGGGAGTATGGCTACACCTTC
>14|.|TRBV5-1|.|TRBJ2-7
CASSPRGNSYEQYF
TGCGCCAGCAGCCCTCGCGGGAACAGCTACGAGCAGTACTTC
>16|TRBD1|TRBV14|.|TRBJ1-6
CASSHRQGPYNSPLHF
TGTGCCAGCAGCCACAGACAGGGCCCTTATAATTCACCCCTCCACTTT
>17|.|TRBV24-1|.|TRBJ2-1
CATSDWGGTGDYNEQFF
TGTGCCACCAGTGATTGGGGGGGGACAGGCGACTACAATGAGCAGTTCTTC
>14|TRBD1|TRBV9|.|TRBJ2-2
CASSVTGGTGELFF
TGTGCCAGCAGCGTAACAGGGGGCACCGGGGAGCTGTTTTTT
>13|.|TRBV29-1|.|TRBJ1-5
CSVGAGFNQPQHF
TGCAGCGTTGGAGCGGGGTTCAATCAGCCCCAGCATTTT
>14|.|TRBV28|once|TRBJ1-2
CASSIRQTNTGYTF
TGTGCCAGCAGTATCAGGCAGACAAATACTGGCTACACCTTC
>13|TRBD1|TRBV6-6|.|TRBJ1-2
CASSRQGNYGYTF
TGTGCCAGCAGCCGACAGGGTAACTATGGCTACACCTTC
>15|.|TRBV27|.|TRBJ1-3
CASSLYLGAGNTIYF
TGTGCCAGCAGTTTATATCTGGGGGCGGGAAACACCATATATTTT
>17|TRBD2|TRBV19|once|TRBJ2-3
CASSIDYFGGGTDTQYF
TGTGCCAGTAGTATAGATTACTTCGGGGGGGGGACAGATACGCAGTATTTT
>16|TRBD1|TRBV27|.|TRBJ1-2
CASSSPRDRANYGYTF
TGTGCCAGCAGTTCCCCCCGGGACAGAGCTAACTATGGCTACACCTTC
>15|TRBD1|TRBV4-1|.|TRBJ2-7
CASSHPGQGGYEQYF
TGCGCCAGCAGCCACCCGGGACAGGGAGGATACGAGCAGTACTTC
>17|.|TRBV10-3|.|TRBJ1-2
CAISESPLREANYGYTF
TGTGCCATCAGTGAGTCCCCACTACGGGAAGCTAACTATGGCTACACCTTC
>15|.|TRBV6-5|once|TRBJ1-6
CASSYSGHGNSPLHF
TGTGCCAGCAGTTACTCGGGACACGGTAATTCACCCCTCCACTTT
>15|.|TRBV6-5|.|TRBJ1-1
CASSYLFGVGTEAFF
TGTGCCAGCAGTTACTTGTTCGGGGTAGGGACTGAAGCTTTCTTT
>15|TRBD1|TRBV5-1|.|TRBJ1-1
CASSLGQGVRAEAFF
TGCGCCAGCAGCTTGGGACAGGGGGTGAGGGCTGAAGCTTTCTTT
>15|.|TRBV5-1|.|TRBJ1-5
CASSLGQGVNQPQHF
TGCGCCAGCAGCTTGGGTCAGGGCGTCAATCAGCCCCAGCATTTT
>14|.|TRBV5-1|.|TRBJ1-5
CASSLEGGNQPQHF
TGCGCCAGCAGCTTGGAAGGCGGTAATCAGCCCCAGCATTTT
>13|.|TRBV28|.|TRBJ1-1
CASSLHQGNEAFF
TGTGCCAGCAGTCTCCACCAGGGGAATGAAGCTTTCTTT
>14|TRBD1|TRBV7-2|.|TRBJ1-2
CASRIPGQPYGYTF
TGTGCCAGCAGGATTCCGGGACAGCCCTATGGCTACACCTTC
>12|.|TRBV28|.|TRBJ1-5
CASTRRNQPQHF
TGTGCCAGCACCAGGCGCAATCAGCCCCAGCATTTT